The TCR beta chain described here comes from a study of blood T cell repertoires in COVID-19. The assay was immunoSEQ multiplex PCR, and TCRdb's table has in-frame clones only and misses some. The table includes over 300,000 clones, over 75% detected once. V was cut by 0 bases and J by 2 bases, with 11 bases left in between. CDR1 is MGHRA and CDR2 is YSYEKL in the germline V gene. The CDR3 covers 15 residues. A single count supports this clone. The chain recombines TRBV4-1 with TRBJ2-7, with D possibly TRBD2 on 5 matching bases. The sequence came from a woman aged 30 to 39 with acute COVID-19. Sequencing was done on a sample of PBMCs or T cells enriched from blood (not recorded which). CDR3 sequence (DNA): TGCGCCAGCAGCCAAGATCCCCTCGGGACCTACGAGCAGTACTTC. It encodes CASSQDPLGTYEQYF.